This TCR beta chain comes out of a study of control samples from healthy donors and cancer patients. The method was immunoSEQ multiplex PCR; TCRdb's version includes in-frame clones alone and lacks a portion of them. The sample has 150,000 to 200,000 clones; roughly 88% are singletons. The sample comprised blood. This TCR was sampled from a woman younger than 45 in good health.

CDR3 nucleotide sequence: TGTGCCAGCAGCTACCGAGGGGGCACCGGGGAGCTGTTTTTT. Amino acids: CASSYRGGTGELFF. The chain recombines TRBV7-8 with TRBJ2-2; D possibly corresponds to TRBD1 (6 bases). From germline, CDR1 is SGHVS and CDR2 FQNEAQ. The V gene lost 4 bases and the J gene lost 4 bases, with 10 bases spanning the gap. CDR3 length: 14 residues.